The 9 T cell receptor beta chains in this list originate from one sample, sequenced in a study of CD8 T cells in Susac syndrome. Roughly 0.45 to 1 ug RNA was reverse transcribed with random hexamers. TCRdb passed the immunoSEQ multiplex PCR reads through MiXCR, listing each CDR3 protein once. The table lists 140,000 or so distinct CDR3 sequences, approximately 96% of them singletons. Sequencing was performed on CD4+ T cells from PBMCs. These receptors were obtained from a human donor with Susac syndrome.

The chain combines TRBV11-2 with TRBJ2-5; 11 bases align to TRBD2. The CDR3 contains 15 residues. V shed 2 bases and J 5 bases; nucleotides not matched to a gene: 4. Germline CDR1 and CDR2: SGHAT and FQNNGV. The CDR3 loop is CASSLLAGGGETQYF. As DNA, the CDR3 is TGTGCCAGCAGCTTATTAGCGGGAGGGGGGGAGACCCAGTACTTC.

The chain is built from TRBV20-1 and TRBJ2-5, with 7 nucleotides matching TRBD1. V was clipped by 5 bases and J by 7 bases; unmatched bases: 7. CDR3 length: 12 amino acids. Looked up from germline, CDR1 is DFQATT and CDR2 is SNEGSKA (reference sequence). CDR3 amino acids: CSAYATGATQYF. CDR3 nucleotides: TGCAGTGCTTACGCAACAGGGGCGACCCAGTACTTC.

The J gene is TRBJ2-1, the V gene TRBV20-1; D is undetermined. The germline V gene has CDR1 DFQATT and CDR2 SNEGSKA (reference sequence). V lost 6 bases, J lost 6 bases, and 9 bases lay in between. This CDR3 is 11 amino acids long. The CDR3 reads CSAALGNEQFF. The CDR3 coding sequence is TGCAGTGCCGCTCTAGGCAATGAGCAGTTCTTC.

The rearrangement links TRBV7-2 to TRBJ2-1; D not certain. V gave up 6 bases and J gave up 8 bases, with 23 bases separating them. The germline CDR1 and CDR2 sequences are SGHTA and FQGNSA. The length of the CDR3 is 16 residues. CDR3 loop: CASRSQPGFKADEQFF. CDR3 DNA: TGTGCCAGCAGGTCACAACCGGGCTTTAAAGCCGATGAGCAGTTCTTC.

This clonotype was recorded only once. The chain has TRBV5-4 and TRBJ2-5; the match to TRBD1 covers 8 bases. The V gene's germline CDR1 is SGHNT and CDR2 YYREEE (reference sequence). The V and J ends lost 4 bases and 2 bases, in that order; junction bases with no gene match: 7. The CDR3 covers 15 residues. The CDR3 DNA reads as TGTGCCAGCAGCGTCGACAGGGGACGGCAAGAGACCCAGTACTTC. Translated: CASSVDRGRQETQYF.

V is TRBV29-1 and J is TRBJ2-3, with D perhaps TRBD1 (6 bases). V lost 4 bases and J 2 bases, leaving 13 bases between the germline ends. CDR1 SQVTM and CDR2 ANQGSEA come from the germline V gene. The CDR3 spans 14 residues. The DNA of the CDR3 is TGCAGCGTTGTGGTGGACAGCAACACAGATACGCAGTATTTT. Translated, it gives CSVVVDSNTDTQYF.

V is TRBV25-1 and J is TRBJ1-1, with 8 bases aligning to TRBD1. CDR3 size: 14 residues. Germline lookup yields CDR1 MGHDK and CDR2 SYGVNS. Germline trimming cut 2 bases from V and 4 bases from J; bases unmatched to any gene: 3. DNA of the CDR3: TGTGCCAGCAGTGAAGATGACAGGGGCACTGAAGCTTTCTTT. It yields the protein CASSEDDRGTEAFF.

V and J are TRBV20-1 and TRBJ2-1; weak D call: TRBD2 (6 bases). There are 17 residues in the CDR3. The V end lost 6 bases, the J end lost 2 bases, and 23 bases lay between the germline ends. Germline V gene lookup returns CDR1 DFQATT and CDR2 SNEGSKA (reference sequence). CDR3 coding DNA: TGCAGTGCCCCGGAGGGGAATGTTTTCGGGGCCTACAATGAGCAGTTCTTC. Its translation is CSAPEGNVFGAYNEQFF.

The chain combines TRBV20-1 with TRBJ2-5; D is uncertain. The V gene's germline CDR1 is DFQATT and CDR2 SNEGSKA (reference sequence). The CDR3 runs to 13 residues. The V end lost 6 bases, the J end lost 6 bases, and 17 bases lay between the germline ends. CDR3 in DNA: TGCAGTGCCTACGACTGGGGTGGGAAGACCCAGTACTTC. Its protein is CSAYDWGGKTQYF.